One and the same sample provided the 10 T cell receptor beta chains below, sequenced in a study of T-cell reconstitution after alpha-beta-depleted transplantation in children. TCRbeta library construction was performed incorporating unique molecular identifiers. TCRdb re-called the PCR reads with MiXCR, one entry per CDR3 protein. In the table there are roughly 200,000 distinct CDR3 sequences, around 9.9% of which are singletons. Specimen: PBMCs, collected before TCRalphabeta/CD19-depleted stem cell transplant. These TCRs come from a child less than two years old with acute myeloid leukemia, due to receive a stem cell transplant.

This clonotype was seen at least ten times. The V gene is TRBV7-8, the J gene TRBJ1-5; no definite D call. The CDR3 is 16 amino acids. Germline values: CDR1 SGHVS, CDR2 FQNEAQ. V lost 5 bases and J lost 0, with 14 bases in between. CDR3 sequence reads: CASSTQSRDSNQPQHF. The CDR3 nucleotides read TGTGCCAGCAGCACTCAGTCGAGGGATAGCAATCAGCCCCAGCATTTT.

This clonotype was counted many times. This chain joins TRBV3-1 and TRBJ2-7; D not resolved. The CDR3 spans 14 residues. Trimming removed 0 bases at V and 7 bases at J, with 13 bases between. Germline V CDR1 and CDR2: LGHDT, YNNKEL (reference sequence). The CDR3 sequence is CASSQDGSGLEQYF. For the CDR3, the DNA is TGTGCCAGCAGCCAAGATGGTAGTGGCTTAGAGCAGTACTTC.

In the case of this clonotype: This may be a read error: a much more frequent sequence differs by one nucleotide. The chain employs TRBV5-6 and TRBJ2-3, with 8 positions matching TRBD1. V shed 0 bases, J shed 11 bases, and the junction held 11 bases outside the gene matches. The CDR3 runs 15 residues. Germline CDR1 reads SGHDT; CDR2 reads YYEEEE. CDR3: CASSLAETGVQGQYF. CDR3 coding DNA: TGTGCCAGCAGCTTGGCCGAGACAGGGGTTCAAGGGCAGTATTTT. Filled out from reference TRBV5-6 and TRBJ2-3, the complete variable domain reads DAGVTQSPTHLIKTRGQQVTLRCSPKSGHDTVSWYQQALGQGPQFIFQYYEEEERQRGNFPDRFSGHQFPNYSSELNVNALLLGDSALYLCASSLAETGVQGQYFGPGTRLTVL.

There are many counts of this clonotype. This rearrangement joins TRBV12-3 or TRBV12-4 to TRBJ1-5, with a weak D call TRBD1 (5 bases). The ends were cut back, 0 bases at V and 4 bases at J, with 10 bases in the middle. This CDR3 spans 15 amino acids. The CDR3 here is CASSLAIGANQPQHF. The CDR3 coding sequence is TGTGCCAGCAGTTTAGCAATAGGGGCTAATCAGCCCCAGCATTTT.

This clonotype has ten or more counts. The gene calls are TRBV28 and TRBJ1-1, with a possible D match to TRBD1 (6 bases). This CDR3 region has 14 residues. Per the germline V gene, CDR1 is MDHEN and CDR2 is SYDVKM. V lost 6 bases to trimming and J lost 1 base, with 12 bases between them. The CDR3 loop reads CASSPLTGNTEAFF. In DNA, the CDR3 is TGTGCCAGCAGCCCTTTGACAGGGAACACTGAAGCTTTCTTT.

To note about this clonotype: A much more abundant neighbour one base away suggests this may be a read error. DNA of the CDR3: TGTGCCAGCAGGATTACCTCTAGCACAGATACGCAGTATTTT. Translation gives CASRITSSTDTQYF. J is TRBJ2-3 and V is TRBV2; D gene ambiguous. V lost 6 bases, J lost 0 bases, and 10 bases lay in between. Germline CDR1 is SNHLY and CDR2 is FYNNEI. The CDR3 is 14 amino acids.

This clonotype has a count of ten or more. The V and J genes are TRBV11-2 and TRBJ1-4; 7 bases line up with TRBD1. J lost 8 bases, V lost 5 bases, and 11 bases had no gene match. This CDR3 is built from 15 residues. Germline-derived CDR1 and CDR2 are SGHAT and FQNNGV. The CDR3 bases are TGTGCCAGCAGCCCAGCGGGCAGGGGGTTCGAAAAACTGTTTTTT. Its translation is CASSPAGRGFEKLFF.

This clonotype has a count of ten or more. V gene TRBV5-1 combines with J gene TRBJ2-1; no clear D. Trimming pared 0 bases from V and 1 base from J, leaving 5 bases between. CDR1 SGHRS and CDR2 YFSETQ come from the germline V gene. The CDR3 loop spans 14 amino acids. The CDR3 is CASSLAESYNEQFF. DNA of the CDR3: TGCGCCAGCAGCTTGGCCGAATCCTACAATGAGCAGTTCTTC. The whole variable domain, remainder taken from reference TRBV5-1 and TRBJ2-1, is KAGVTQTPRYLIKTRGQQVTLSCSPISGHRSVSWYQQTPGQGLQFLFEYFSETQRNKGNFPGRFSGRQFSNSRSEMNVSTLELGDSALYLCASSLAESYNEQFFGPGTRLTVL.

This clonotype showed up many times. The chain couples TRBV7-9 to TRBJ1-6, with 8 bases that match TRBD1. Germline V gene data show CDR1 as SEHNR and CDR2 as FQNEAQ (reference sequence). This CDR3 comprises 14 residues. Unmatched junction bases numbered 4, after V lost 3 bases and J lost 9 bases. The CDR3 sequence: CASSLSTGGSPLHF. The CDR3 coding sequence is TGTGCCAGCAGCTTGTCTACAGGGGGTTCACCCCTCCACTTT.

This clonotype was found once. The genes are TRBV30 and TRBJ1-6; no firm D call. The CDR3 runs 15 residues. V dropped 5 bases and J dropped 0 bases, with 11 bases sitting between them. Per the germline V gene, CDR1 is GTSNPN and CDR2 is SVGIG (reference sequence). The CDR3 protein is CAWGGKGSYNSPLHF. The DNA for the CDR3 is TGTGCCTGGGGTGGCAAGGGCTCCTATAATTCACCCCTCCACTTT.